The 25 T cell receptor beta chains in this list originate from one sample, sequenced in a study of blood T cells in healthy people across ages. PCR was performed a second time for about 6 to 12 cycles using a sample-barcoded 5' primer and a J-beta primer mix. TCRdb re-called the 5' RACE reads through MiXCR, storing one row per CDR3 protein. The top ten clones hold approximately 14% of a sample with about 590,000 distinct CDR3 sequences, approximately 30% of them seen once. Sequencing used blood. Source of these receptors: a woman older than 75 in good health.

This clonotype occurred a few times. The chain recombines TRBV5-1 with TRBJ2-3; D is perhaps TRBD1 (5 bases). The CDR3 length is 15 residues. CDR1 SGHRS and CDR2 YFSETQ come from the germline V gene. V was clipped by 4 bases and J by 0 bases, with 12 bases between them. The CDR3 nucleotides are TGCGCCAGCAGCCTCGACAGTACTAGCACAGATACGCAGTATTTT. Its translation: CASSLDSTSTDTQYF.

The rearrangement joins TRBV12-3 or TRBV12-4 to TRBJ1-1; TRBD1 might be the D (6 bases). The CDR3 length is 14 residues. Trimming removed 7 bases from V and 2 bases from J, with 14 bases in between. CDR3 amino acids: CASTLGHSNTEAFF. The CDR3 coding sequence is TGTGCCAGCACCTTGGGACATTCAAACACTGAAGCTTTCTTT.

V gene TRBV20-1 combines with J gene TRBJ2-1; D is uncertain. The CDR3 runs to 12 residues. Per germline, CDR1 DFQATT and CDR2 SNEGSKA (reference sequence). Between the trimmed V and J ends, which lost 3 bases and 3 bases, there was a span of 6 bases. The CDR3 protein is CSASGHYNEQFF. The CDR3, as DNA: TGCAGTGCTAGTGGTCACTACAATGAGCAGTTCTTC.

Details on this clonotype: A single base separates this from a much larger clone, so it may be a read error. The chain combines TRBV20-1 with TRBJ2-7; no reliable D call. Trimming pared 5 bases from V and 3 bases from J, leaving 11 bases between. The CDR3 consists of 12 residues. Germline V lookup: CDR1 DFQATT, CDR2 SNEGSKA (reference sequence). DNA of the CDR3: TGCAGTGCTGAAAGGACGGGCTACGAGCAGTACTTC. Its translation: CSAERTGYEQYF.

This clonotype was seen repeatedly, ten times or more. Here the CDR3 reads CASSQLRTERQYF. CDR3 nucleotide sequence: TGTGCCAGCAGCCAATTGCGGACAGAGAGGCAGTACTTC. This chain uses TRBV4-2 with TRBJ2-7; perhaps TRBD1 as D (6 bases). In germline, CDR1 is LGHNA, CDR2 YNFKEQ. V was cut by 2 bases and J by 9 bases, with 14 bases left in between. This CDR3 region has 13 residues.

The gene calls are TRBV5-1 and TRBJ1-1; no reliable D call. V was clipped by 1 base and J by 3 bases, with 10 bases between them. CDR1 is SGHRS and CDR2 is YFSETQ in the germline V gene. The length of the CDR3 is 14 residues. CDR3 sequence (DNA): TGCGCCAGCAGCTTGAGGCAGGCGGACACTGAAGCTTTCTTT. Its protein product is CASSLRQADTEAFF.

The chain uses TRBV5-5 and TRBJ2-7, with 16 positions matching TRBD2. Trimming took 5 bases from V and 8 from J; bases not matched to a gene: 16. The length of the CDR3 is 18 residues. CDR1 is SGHKS and CDR2 is YYEKEE in the germline V gene (reference sequence). CDR3 residues: CASRPGTSGGVAYNKQYF. The CDR3 bases are TGTGCCAGCAGGCCCGGGACTAGCGGGGGGGTAGCGTACAATAAGCAGTACTTC.

This clonotype was counted a few times. A much larger clone sits a single nucleotide away, making a read error possible. The J gene is TRBJ2-1, the V gene TRBV20-1; TRBD1 matches 7 bases. The DNA end is a closer match to TRBJ2-7, so the J assignment may be wrong. The germline V gene encodes CDR1 DFQATT and CDR2 SNEGSKA (reference sequence). The CDR3 totals 16 residues. CDR3 loop: CSAREVGRGGYNEQYF. CDR3 coding DNA: TGCAGTGCTAGAGAAGTGGGTAGAGGGGGCTACAATGAGCAGTACTTC.

This chain uses TRBV6-5 with TRBJ1-1; D gene unclear. Per germline, CDR1 MNHEY and CDR2 SVGAGI. The CDR3 spans 13 residues. Trimming took 7 bases from V and 4 from J, leaving 13 bases between them. The CDR3 nucleotides are TGTGCCAGCACGAAGGGCCCCAGCACTGAAGCTTTCTTT. It specifies CASTKGPSTEAFF.

This clonotype has a handful of counts. This chain links TRBV7-2 with TRBJ1-3, with a possible D match to TRBD1 (5 bases). The CDR3 consists of 14 residues. Trimming pared 2 bases from V and 6 bases from J, leaving 11 bases between. Germline V CDR1 and CDR2: SGHTA, FQGNSA. The CDR3 DNA follows: TGTGCCAGCAGCTTAAGTGCAGGGTTAAACACCATATATTTT. It is translated as CASSLSAGLNTIYF.

The chain recombines TRBV20-1 with TRBJ1-5, with D perhaps TRBD1 (5 bases). CDR1 is DFQATT, CDR2 SNEGSKA, per germline (reference sequence). The CDR3 is 12 amino acids. The ends were cut back, 7 bases at V and 5 bases at J, with 12 bases in the middle. CDR3 DNA sequence: TGCAGTGGCCCTAGAGGGGATCAGCCCCAGCATTTT. Translated, it gives CSGPRGDQPQHF.

V is TRBV7-2 and J is TRBJ2-3; TRBD1 is a possible D gene (6 bases). The CDR3 is made up of 14 amino acids. The V gene's germline CDR1 is SGHTA and CDR2 FQGNSA. Deletions cut 5 bases from V and 6 bases from J, with 15 bases between. Here the CDR3 reads CASSPDRFTDTQYF. Here the CDR3 DNA reads TGTGCCAGCAGCCCTGACAGGTTCACGGATACGCAGTATTTT.

This clonotype has a handful of counts. The chain recombines TRBV20-1 with TRBJ1-1, with a weak D call TRBD1 (5 bases). The CDR3 length is 13 residues. Trimming removed 6 bases from V and 1 base from J, with 12 bases in between. Looked up from germline, CDR1 is DFQATT and CDR2 is SNEGSKA (reference sequence). The CDR3: CSAENGGNTEAFF. In DNA, the CDR3 is TGCAGTGCCGAAAACGGGGGGAACACTGAAGCTTTCTTT.

On this clonotype: A much more abundant neighbour one base away suggests this may be a read error. V is TRBV7-9 and J is TRBJ2-3; D remains ambiguous. Trimming left V 8 bases short and J 10 bases short, with 16 bases between. CDR1 and CDR2 from the germline V gene are SEHNR and FQNEAQ (reference sequence). The CDR3 runs to 12 residues. The CDR3 loop is CASGSLNGAQYF. In DNA form, the CDR3 reads TGTGCCAGCGGCTCTCTCAATGGCGCGCAGTATTTT.

This clonotype was counted many times. The chain uses TRBV4-3 and TRBJ1-4; D remains ambiguous. Germline V CDR1 and CDR2: LGHNA, YSLEER. V shed 0 bases and J shed 6 bases, with 8 bases lying between them. The CDR3 contains 14 residues. The chain's CDR3 is CASSQDGDHEKLFF. CDR3 nucleotides: TGCGCCAGCAGCCAAGACGGGGATCATGAAAAACTGTTTTTT.

About this clonotype itself: It may be a read error: a sequence one base away is much more abundant. The gene calls are TRBV7-6 and TRBJ2-1; D might be TRBD1 (6 bases). The germline CDR1 and CDR2 sequences are SGHVS and FNYEAQ. V was cut by 4 bases and J by 13 bases, with 23 bases left in between. The CDR3 loop spans 15 amino acids. CDR3 amino acids: CASSSPRGNEETQFF. In DNA, the CDR3 is TGTGCCAGCAGCTCCCCCAGGGGAAACGAGGAGACCCAGTTCTTC.

This clonotype was detected many times. The chain links TRBV29-1 to TRBJ2-3; 9 nucleotides line up with TRBD1. The CDR3 runs to 13 residues. Germline CDR1 reads SQVTM; CDR2 reads ANQGSEA. Losses at the gene ends were 8 bases for V and 5 bases for J; bases not matched to a gene: 8. Here the CDR3 reads CSYHGTGLDTQYF. CDR3 DNA sequence: TGCAGCTACCACGGGACAGGGTTAGATACGCAGTATTTT.

The table lists this clonotype with a few counts. The chain has TRBV5-1 and TRBJ1-1, with 10 bases fitting TRBD1. This CDR3 spans 16 amino acids. Germline CDR1 is SGHRS and CDR2 is YFSETQ. V lost 2 bases to trimming and J lost 1 base; unmatched junction nucleotides: 5. CDR3 region: CASSFQGTGANTEAFF. As DNA, the CDR3 is TGCGCCAGCAGCTTCCAGGGGACAGGGGCGAACACTGAAGCTTTCTTT.

The chain has TRBV5-1 and TRBJ2-2; D not resolved. The CDR3 loop spans 15 amino acids. Germline assignment: CDR1 SGHRS and CDR2 YFSETQ. The ends were cut back, 1 base at V and 4 bases at J, with 11 bases in the middle. CDR3 nucleotides: TGCGCCAGCAGCTTGAGTTCCTCGACCACCGGGGAGCTGTTTTTT. Translating it yields CASSLSSSTTGELFF.

This clonotype came up a few times. The germline gene is not matched at one end of the junction; a read error may be the cause. The V call is TRBV6-2 or TRBV6-3, the J call TRBJ1-1, with unresolved D. The length of the CDR3 is 13 residues. Looked up from germline, CDR1 is MNHEY and CDR2 is SVGEGT. The CDR3 reads CASSPRANTGAFF. DNA of the CDR3: TGTGCCAGCAGTCCCCGAGCGAACACTGGAGCTTTCTTT.

This clonotype was recorded many times. The rearrangement uses TRBV24-1 and TRBJ1-5; D is unclear. This CDR3 comprises 14 residues. Trimming stripped 2 bases from V and 0 bases from J, with 4 bases between. The germline V gene encodes CDR1 KGHDR and CDR2 SFDVKD. The CDR3 DNA follows: TGTGCCACCAGTGATTCGGGTAGCAATCAGCCCCAGCATTTT. Residues: CATSDSGSNQPQHF.

This clonotype showed up just a few times. The chain is built from TRBV30 and TRBJ1-1, with unresolved D. There are 13 residues in the CDR3. V lost 2 bases to trimming and J lost 1 base, with 8 bases between them. Looked up from germline, CDR1 is GTSNPN and CDR2 is SVGIG (reference sequence). The CDR3: CAWSLSKNTEAFF. In DNA, the CDR3 is TGTGCCTGGAGTTTGAGCAAGAACACTGAAGCTTTCTTT.

This clonotype was counted a few times. A much larger clone sits a single nucleotide away, making a read error possible. The chain employs TRBV6-5 and TRBJ2-1; D remains ambiguous. Trimming stripped 11 bases from V and 5 bases from J, with 10 bases between. Germline CDR1 and CDR2: MNHEY and SVGAGI. There are 11 residues in the CDR3. CDR3 sequence: CAGTTNNEQFF. The CDR3 bases are TGTGCCGGCACTACGAACAATGAGCAGTTCTTC.

This clonotype was seen at least ten times. This sequence joins TRBV7-8 and TRBJ2-7; D is unclear. Trimming removed 5 bases from V and 1 base from J, with 15 bases in between. The germline gives CDR1 SGHVS, CDR2 FQNEAQ. This CDR3 contains 15 residues. DNA of the CDR3: TGTGCCAGCAGCCCGCACACGGCCGTATCCTACGAGCAGTACTTC. The encoded protein is CASSPHTAVSYEQYF.

This clonotype was observed at least ten times. This rearrangement joins TRBV20-1 to TRBJ2-7, with D tentatively TRBD1 or TRBD2 (6 bases each). CDR1 is DFQATT and CDR2 is SNEGSKA in the germline V gene (reference sequence). Trimming cost V 3 bases and J 7 bases, with 19 bases left between them. This CDR3 comprises 14 residues. CDR3 in amino acids: CSASRGFEGGEQYF. CDR3 sequence (DNA): TGCAGTGCTAGCCGCGGATTCGAGGGGGGTGAGCAGTACTTC.